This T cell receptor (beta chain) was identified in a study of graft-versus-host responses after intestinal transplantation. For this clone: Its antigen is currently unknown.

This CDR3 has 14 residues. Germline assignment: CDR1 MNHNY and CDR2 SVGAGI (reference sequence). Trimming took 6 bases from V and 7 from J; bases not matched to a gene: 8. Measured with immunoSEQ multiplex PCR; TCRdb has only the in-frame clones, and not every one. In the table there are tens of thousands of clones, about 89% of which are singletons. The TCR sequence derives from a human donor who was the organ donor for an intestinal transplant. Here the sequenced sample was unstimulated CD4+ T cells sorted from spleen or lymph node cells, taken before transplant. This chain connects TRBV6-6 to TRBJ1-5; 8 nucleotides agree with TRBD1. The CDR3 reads CASSQGAGLQPQHF. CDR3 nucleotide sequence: TGTGCCAGCAGCCAGGGGGCGGGTTTACAGCCCCAGCATTTT.